This T cell receptor beta chain derives from a study of cytomegalovirus exposure and HLA in healthy donors. Study outcomes and limitations: There were 150 to 200 TCR beta chains listed as cytomegalovirus-associated. Cytomegalovirus status was reportedly diagnosed by the classifier with high specificity and sensitivity. According to a later analysis, TCR clusters from the first cohort tended to co-occur in the 90 to 150 validation repertoires.

CDR3 size: 17 residues. V shed 1 base and J shed 2 bases, with 16 bases lying between them. CDR1 LGHNA and CDR2 YNFKEQ come from the germline V gene. TCRdb's table, derived via immunoSEQ multiplex PCR, lists solely in-frame clones and lacks some. Of roughly 130,000 clones listed, 84% are singletons. Comments on this clone: Its antigen is not known.

The donors were members of the validation cohort comprising over 100 subjects, separate from the approximately 630-subject first cohort. The chain recombines TRBV4-2 with TRBJ2-3; D is possibly TRBD2 (5 bases). The sequencing sample was made of PBMCs. This sequence originates from a woman aged 25 to 39 in good health and CMV-seronegative. The CDR3 DNA sequence: TGTGCCAGCAGCCAAGGGGTTTCGGACTTTTCCACAGATACGCAGTATTTT. Its translation: CASSQGVSDFSTDTQYF.